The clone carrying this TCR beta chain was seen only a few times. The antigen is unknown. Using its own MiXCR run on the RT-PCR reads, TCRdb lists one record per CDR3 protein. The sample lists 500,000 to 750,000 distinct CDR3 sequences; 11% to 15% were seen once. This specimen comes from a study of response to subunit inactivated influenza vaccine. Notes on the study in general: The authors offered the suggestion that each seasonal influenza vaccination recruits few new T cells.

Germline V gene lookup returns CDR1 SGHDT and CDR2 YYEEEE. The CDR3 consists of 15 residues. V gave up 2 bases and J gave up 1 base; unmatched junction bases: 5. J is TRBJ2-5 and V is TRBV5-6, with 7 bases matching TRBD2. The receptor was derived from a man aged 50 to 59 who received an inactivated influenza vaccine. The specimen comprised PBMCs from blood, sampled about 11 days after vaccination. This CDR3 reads CASSFMRGSQETQYF. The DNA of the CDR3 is TGTGCCAGCAGCTTCATGCGGGGGAGCCAAGAGACCCAGTACTTC. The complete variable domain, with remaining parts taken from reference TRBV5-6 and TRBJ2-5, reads DAGVTQSPTHLIKTRGQQVTLRCSPKSGHDTVSWYQQALGQGPQFIFQYYEEEERQRGNFPDRFSGHQFPNYSSELNVNALLLGDSALYLCASSFMRGSQETQYFGPGTRLLVL.